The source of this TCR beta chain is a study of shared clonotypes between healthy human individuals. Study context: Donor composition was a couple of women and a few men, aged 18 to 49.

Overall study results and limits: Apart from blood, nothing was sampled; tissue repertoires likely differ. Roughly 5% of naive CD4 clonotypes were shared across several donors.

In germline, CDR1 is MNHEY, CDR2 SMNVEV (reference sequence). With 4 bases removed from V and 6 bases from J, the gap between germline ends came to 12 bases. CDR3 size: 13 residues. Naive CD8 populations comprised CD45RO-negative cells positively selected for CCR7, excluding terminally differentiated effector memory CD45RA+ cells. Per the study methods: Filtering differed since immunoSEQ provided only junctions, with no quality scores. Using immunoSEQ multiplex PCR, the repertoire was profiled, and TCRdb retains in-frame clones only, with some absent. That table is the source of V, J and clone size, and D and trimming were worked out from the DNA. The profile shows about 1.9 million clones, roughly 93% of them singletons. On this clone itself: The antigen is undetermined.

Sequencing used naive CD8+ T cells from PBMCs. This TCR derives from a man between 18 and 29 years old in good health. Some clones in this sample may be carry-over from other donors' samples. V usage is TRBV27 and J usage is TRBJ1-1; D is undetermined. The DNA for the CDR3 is TGTGCCAGCAGTTATGGGGAAGGCGCTGAAGCTTTCTTT. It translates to CASSYGEGAEAFF.